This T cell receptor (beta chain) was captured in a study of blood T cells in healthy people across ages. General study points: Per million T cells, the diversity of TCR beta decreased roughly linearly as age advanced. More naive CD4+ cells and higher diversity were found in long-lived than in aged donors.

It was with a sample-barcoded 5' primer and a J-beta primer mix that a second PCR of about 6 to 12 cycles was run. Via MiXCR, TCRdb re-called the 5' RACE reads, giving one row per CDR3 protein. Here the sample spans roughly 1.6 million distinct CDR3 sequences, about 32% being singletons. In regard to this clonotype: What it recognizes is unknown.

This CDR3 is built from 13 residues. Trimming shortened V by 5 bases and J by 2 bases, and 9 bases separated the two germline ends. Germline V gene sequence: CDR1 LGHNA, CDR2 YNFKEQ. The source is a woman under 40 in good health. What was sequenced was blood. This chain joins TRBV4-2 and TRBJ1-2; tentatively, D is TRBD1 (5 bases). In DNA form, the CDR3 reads TGTGCCAGCAGCGGGACCCAGAACTATGGCTACACCTTC. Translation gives CASSGTQNYGYTF.